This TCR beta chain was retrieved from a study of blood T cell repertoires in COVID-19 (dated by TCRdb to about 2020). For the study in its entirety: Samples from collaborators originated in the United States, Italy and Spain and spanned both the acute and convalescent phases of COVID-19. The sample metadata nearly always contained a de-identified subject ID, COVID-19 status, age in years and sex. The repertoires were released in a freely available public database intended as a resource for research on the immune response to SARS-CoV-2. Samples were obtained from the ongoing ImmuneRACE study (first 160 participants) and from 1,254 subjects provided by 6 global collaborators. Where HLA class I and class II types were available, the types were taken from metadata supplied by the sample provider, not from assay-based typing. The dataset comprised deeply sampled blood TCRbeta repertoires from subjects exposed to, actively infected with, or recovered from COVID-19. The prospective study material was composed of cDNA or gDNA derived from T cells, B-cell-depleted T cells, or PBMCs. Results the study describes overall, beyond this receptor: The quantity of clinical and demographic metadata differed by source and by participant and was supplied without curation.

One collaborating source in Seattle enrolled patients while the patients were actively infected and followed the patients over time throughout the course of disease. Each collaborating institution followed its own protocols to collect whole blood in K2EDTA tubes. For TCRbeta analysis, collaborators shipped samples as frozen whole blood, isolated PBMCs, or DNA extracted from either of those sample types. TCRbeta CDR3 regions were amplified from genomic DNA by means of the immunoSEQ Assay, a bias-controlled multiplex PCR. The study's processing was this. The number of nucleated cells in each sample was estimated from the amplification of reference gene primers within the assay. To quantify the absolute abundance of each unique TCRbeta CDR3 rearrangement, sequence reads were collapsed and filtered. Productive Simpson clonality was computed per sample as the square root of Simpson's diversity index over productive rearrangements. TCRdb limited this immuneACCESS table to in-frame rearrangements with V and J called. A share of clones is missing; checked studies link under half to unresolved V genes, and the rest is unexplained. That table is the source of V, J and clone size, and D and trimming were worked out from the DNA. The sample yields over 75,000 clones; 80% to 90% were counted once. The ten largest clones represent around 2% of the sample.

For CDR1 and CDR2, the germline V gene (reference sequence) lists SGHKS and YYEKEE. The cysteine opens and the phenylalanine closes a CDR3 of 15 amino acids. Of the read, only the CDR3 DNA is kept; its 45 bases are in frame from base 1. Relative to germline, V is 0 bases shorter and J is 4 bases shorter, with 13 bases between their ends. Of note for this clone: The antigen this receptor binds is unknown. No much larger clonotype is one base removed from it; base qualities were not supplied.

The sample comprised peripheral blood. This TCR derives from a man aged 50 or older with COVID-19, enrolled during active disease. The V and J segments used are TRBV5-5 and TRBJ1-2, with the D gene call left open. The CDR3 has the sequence CASSLAGAGTYGYTF. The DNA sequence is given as TGTGCCAGCAGCTTGGCCGGTGCCGGTACCTATGGCTACACCTTC.